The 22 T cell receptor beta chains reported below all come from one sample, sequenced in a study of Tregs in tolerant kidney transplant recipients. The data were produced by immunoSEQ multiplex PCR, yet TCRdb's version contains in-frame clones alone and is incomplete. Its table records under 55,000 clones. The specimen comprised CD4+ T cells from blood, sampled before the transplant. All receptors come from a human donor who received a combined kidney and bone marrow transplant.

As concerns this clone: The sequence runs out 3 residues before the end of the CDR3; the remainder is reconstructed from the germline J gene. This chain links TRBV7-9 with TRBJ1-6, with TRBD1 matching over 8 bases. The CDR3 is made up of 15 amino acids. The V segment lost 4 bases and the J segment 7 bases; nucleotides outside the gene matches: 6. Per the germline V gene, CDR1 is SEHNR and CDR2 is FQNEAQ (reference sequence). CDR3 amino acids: CASSSTGVGNSPLHF. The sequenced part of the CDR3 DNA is TGTGCCAGCAGCTCGACAGGGGTCGGAAATTCACCC. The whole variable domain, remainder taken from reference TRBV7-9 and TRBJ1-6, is DTGVSQNPRHKITKRGQNVTFRCDPISEHNRLYWYRQTLGQGPEFLTYFQNEAQLEKSRLLSDRFSAERPKGSFSTLEIQRTEQGDSAMYLCASSSTGVGNSPLHFGNGTRLTVT.

CDR3 sequence: CASSLAPGSDTQYF. Incomplete CDR3 DNA: TGCGCCAGCAGCTTGGCCCCAGGGTCAGATACG. This chain links TRBV5-1 with TRBJ2-3; the D gene is possibly TRBD1 (5 bases). The sequenced fragment ends 3 residues before the CDR3 boundary, so the rest is inferred from the germline J gene. V lost 0 bases to trimming and J lost 4 bases, with 9 bases between them. Germline values: CDR1 SGHRS, CDR2 YFSETQ. The CDR3 runs 14 residues.

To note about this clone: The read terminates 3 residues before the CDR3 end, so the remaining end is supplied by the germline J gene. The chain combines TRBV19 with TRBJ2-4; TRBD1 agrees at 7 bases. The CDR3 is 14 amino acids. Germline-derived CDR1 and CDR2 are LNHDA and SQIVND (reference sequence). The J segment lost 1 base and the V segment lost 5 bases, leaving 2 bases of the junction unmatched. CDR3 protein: CASSPDRAKNIQYF. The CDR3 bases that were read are TGTGCCAGTAGTCCGGACAGGGCCAAAAACATT.

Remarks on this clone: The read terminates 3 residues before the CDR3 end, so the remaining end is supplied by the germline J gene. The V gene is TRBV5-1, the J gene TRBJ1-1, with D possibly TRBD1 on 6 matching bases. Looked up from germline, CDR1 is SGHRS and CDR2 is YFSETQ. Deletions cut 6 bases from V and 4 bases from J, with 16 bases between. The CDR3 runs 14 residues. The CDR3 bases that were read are TGCGCCAGCAAGGTCGAGGGGGGGTCCACTGAA. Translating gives CASKVEGGSTE. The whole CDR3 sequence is CASKVEGGSTEAFF. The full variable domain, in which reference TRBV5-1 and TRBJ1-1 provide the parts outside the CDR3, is KAGVTQTPRYLIKTRGQQVTLSCSPISGHRSVSWYQQTPGQGLQFLFEYFSETQRNKGNFPGRFSGRQFSNSRSEMNVSTLELGDSALYLCASKVEGGSTEAFFGQGTRLTVV.

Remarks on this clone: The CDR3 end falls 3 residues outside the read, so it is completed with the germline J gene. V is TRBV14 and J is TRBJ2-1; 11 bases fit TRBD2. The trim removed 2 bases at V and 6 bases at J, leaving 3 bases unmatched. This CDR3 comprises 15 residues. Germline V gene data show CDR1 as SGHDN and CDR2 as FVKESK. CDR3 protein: CASSQLAGGRNEQFF. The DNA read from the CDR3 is TGTGCCAGCAGCCAACTAGCGGGGGGCCGCAATGAG.

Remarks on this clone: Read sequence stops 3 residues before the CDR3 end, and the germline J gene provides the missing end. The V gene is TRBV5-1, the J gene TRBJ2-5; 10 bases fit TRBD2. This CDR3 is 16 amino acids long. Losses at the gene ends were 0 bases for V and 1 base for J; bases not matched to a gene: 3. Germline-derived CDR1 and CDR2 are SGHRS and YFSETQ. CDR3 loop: CASSLGASGSQETQYF. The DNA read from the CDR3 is TGCGCCAGCAGCTTGGGAGCTAGCGGGAGCCAAGAGACC.

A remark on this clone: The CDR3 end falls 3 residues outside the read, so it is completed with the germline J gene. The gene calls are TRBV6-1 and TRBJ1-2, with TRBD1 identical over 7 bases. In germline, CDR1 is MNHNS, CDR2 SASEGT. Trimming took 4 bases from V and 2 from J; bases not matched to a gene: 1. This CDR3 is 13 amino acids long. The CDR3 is CASSATGNYGYTF. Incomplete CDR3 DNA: TGTGCCAGCAGTGCGACAGGGAACTATGGC.

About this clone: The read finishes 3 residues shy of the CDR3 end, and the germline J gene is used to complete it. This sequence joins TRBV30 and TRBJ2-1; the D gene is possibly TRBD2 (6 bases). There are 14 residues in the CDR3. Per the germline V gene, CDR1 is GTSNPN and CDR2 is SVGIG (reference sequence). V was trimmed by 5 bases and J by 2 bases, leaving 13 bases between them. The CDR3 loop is CAWDRDFPYNEQFF. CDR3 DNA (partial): TGTGCCTGGGACCGGGACTTCCCCTACAATGAG.

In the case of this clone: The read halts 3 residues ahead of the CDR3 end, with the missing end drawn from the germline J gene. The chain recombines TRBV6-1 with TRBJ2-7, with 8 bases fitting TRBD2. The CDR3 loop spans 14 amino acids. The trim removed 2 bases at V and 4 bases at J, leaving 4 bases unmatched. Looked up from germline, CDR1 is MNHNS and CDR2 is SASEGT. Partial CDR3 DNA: TGTGCCAGCAGTGAACAAGCGGGAGCATACGAG. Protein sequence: CASSEQAGAYE. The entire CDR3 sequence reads CASSEQAGAYEQYF.

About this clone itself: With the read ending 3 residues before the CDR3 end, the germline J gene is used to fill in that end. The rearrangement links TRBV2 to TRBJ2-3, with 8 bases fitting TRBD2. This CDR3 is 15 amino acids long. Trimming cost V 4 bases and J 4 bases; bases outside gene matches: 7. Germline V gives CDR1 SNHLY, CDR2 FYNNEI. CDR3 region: CASSGPGGASDTQYF. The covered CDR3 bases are TGTGCCAGCAGTGGACCCGGGGGGGCGTCAGATACG. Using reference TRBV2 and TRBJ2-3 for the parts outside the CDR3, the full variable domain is EPEVTQTPSHQVTQMGQEVILRCVPISNHLYFYWYRQILGQKVEFLVSFYNNEISEKSEIFDDQFSVERPDGSNFTLKIRSTKLEDSAMYFCASSGPGGASDTQYFGPGTRLTVL.

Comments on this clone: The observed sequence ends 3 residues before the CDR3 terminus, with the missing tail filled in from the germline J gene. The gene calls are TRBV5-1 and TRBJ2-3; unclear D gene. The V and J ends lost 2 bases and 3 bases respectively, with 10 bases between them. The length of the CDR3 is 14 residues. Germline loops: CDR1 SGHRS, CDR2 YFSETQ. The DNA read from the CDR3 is TGCGCCAGCAGCTTCCAGGATTCGACAGATACG. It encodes CASSFQDSTDT. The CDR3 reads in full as CASSFQDSTDTQYF.

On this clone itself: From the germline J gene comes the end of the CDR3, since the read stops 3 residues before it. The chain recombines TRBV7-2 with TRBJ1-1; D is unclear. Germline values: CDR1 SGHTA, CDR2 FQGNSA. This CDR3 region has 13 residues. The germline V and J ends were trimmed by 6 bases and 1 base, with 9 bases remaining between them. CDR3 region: CASRAGGNTEAFF. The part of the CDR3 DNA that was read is TGTGCCAGCAGGGCAGGTGGGAACACTGAA.

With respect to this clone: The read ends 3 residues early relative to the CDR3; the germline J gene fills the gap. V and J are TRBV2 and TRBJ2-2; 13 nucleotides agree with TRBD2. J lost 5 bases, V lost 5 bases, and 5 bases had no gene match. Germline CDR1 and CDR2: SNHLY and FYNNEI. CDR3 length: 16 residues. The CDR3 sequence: CASSTRTSGGTGELFF. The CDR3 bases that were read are TGTGCCAGCAGTACACGGACTAGCGGGGGAACCGGGGAG.

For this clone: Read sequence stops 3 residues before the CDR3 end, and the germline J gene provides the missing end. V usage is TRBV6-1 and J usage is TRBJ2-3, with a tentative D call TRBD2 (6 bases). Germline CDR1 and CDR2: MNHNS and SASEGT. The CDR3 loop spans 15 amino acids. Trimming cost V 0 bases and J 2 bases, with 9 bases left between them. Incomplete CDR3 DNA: TGTGCCAGCAGTGAAGCGACTAGATCCACAGATACG. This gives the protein CASSEATRSTDT. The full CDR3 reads CASSEATRSTDTQYF.

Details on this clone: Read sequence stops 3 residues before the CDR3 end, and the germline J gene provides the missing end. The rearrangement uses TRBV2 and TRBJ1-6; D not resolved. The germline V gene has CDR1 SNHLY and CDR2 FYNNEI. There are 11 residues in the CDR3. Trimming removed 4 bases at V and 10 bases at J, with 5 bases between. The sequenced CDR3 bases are TGTGCCAGCAGTGGGGCCTCACCC. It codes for CASSGASP. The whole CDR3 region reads CASSGASPLHF.

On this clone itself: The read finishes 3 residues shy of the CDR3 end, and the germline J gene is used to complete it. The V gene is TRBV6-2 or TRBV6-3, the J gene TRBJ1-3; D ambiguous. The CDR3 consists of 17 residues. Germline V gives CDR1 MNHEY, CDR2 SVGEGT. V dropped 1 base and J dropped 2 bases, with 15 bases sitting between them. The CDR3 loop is CASSYYLSGGTGNTIYF. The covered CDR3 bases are TGTGCCAGCAGTTACTACCTCAGTGGCGGGACTGGAAACACC.

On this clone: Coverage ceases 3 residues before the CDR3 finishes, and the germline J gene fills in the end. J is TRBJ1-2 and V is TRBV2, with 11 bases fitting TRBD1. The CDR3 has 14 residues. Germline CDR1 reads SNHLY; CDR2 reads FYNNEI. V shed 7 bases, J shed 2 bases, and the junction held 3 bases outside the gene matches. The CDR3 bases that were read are TGTGCCAGCACTAGGACAGGGGGCAACTATGGC. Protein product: CASTRTGGNYG. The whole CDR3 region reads CASTRTGGNYGYTF.

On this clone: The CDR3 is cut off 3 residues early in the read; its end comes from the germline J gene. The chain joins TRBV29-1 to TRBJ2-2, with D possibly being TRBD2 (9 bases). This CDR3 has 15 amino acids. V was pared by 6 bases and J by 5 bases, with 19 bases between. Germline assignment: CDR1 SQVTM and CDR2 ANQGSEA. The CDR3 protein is CSVDRDSGRTGELFF. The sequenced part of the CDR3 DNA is TGCAGCGTGGACAGGGACAGCGGGAGGACCGGGGAG.

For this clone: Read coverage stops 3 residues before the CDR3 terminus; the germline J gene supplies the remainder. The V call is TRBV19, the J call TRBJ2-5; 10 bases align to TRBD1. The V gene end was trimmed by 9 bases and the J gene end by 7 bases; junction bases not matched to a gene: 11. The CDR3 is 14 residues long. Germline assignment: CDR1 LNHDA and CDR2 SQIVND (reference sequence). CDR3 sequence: CASNDRGRGGTQYF. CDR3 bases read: TGTGCCAGCAACGACAGGGGGCGCGGGGGGACC.

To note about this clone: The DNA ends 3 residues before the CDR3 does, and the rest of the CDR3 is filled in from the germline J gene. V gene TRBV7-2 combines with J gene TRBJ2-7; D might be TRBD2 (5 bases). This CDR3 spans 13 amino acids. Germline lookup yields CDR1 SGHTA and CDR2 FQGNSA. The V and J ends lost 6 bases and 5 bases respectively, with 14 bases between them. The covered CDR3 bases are TGTGCCAGCAGACCCTCCGACTACGACGAG. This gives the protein CASRPSDYDE. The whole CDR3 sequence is CASRPSDYDEQYF.

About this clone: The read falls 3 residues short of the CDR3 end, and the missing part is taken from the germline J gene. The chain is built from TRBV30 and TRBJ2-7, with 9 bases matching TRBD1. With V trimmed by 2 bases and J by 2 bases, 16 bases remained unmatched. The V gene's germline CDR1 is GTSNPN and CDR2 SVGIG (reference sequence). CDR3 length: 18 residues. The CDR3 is CAWSLPRVGTGSPYEQYF. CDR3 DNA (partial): TGTGCCTGGAGTCTCCCGCGAGTTGGGACAGGGTCCCCCTACGAG.

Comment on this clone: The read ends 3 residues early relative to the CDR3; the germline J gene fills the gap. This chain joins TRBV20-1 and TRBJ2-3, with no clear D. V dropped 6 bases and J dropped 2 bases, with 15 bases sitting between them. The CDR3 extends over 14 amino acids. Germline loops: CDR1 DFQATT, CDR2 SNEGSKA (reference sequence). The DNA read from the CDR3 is TGCAGTGCCAAGCAACCAACCTCCACAGATACG. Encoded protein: CSAKQPTSTDT. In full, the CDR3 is CSAKQPTSTDTQYF.